This TCR beta chain emerged from a study of blood T cell repertoires in COVID-19. Study summary: Samples taken during acute and convalescent COVID-19 were collected in the United States, Italy and Spain.

The repertoire was sequenced with immunoSEQ multiplex PCR; TCRdb's copy has only in-frame clones and lacks some. The repertoire holds 50,000 to 60,000 clones, with 90% to 95% as singletons. There are 16 residues in the CDR3. The germline gives CDR1 SNHLY, CDR2 FYNNEI. Trimming pared 6 bases from V and 4 bases from J, leaving 18 bases between. The sequenced sample consisted of peripheral blood. The V gene is TRBV2, the J gene TRBJ2-2, with D possibly TRBD1 on 6 matching bases. This TCR was recovered from a woman at least 80 years old with acute or convalescent COVID-19. DNA for the CDR3: TGTGCCAGCAGCCTTGGACAGAAGAGGAGCACCGGGGAGCTGTTTTTT. Residues: CASSLGQKRSTGELFF.